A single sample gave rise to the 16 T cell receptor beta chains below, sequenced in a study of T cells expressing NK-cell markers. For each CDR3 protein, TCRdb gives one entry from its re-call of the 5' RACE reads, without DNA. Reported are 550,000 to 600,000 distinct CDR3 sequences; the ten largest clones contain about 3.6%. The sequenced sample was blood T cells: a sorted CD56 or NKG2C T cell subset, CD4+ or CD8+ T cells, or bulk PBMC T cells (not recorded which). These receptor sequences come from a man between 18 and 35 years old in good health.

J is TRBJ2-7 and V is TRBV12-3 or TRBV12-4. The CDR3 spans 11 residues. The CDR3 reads CASSQNYEQYF.

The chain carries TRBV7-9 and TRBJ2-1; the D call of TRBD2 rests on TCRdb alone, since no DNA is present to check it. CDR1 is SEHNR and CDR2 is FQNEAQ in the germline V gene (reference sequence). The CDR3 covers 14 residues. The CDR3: CATRSGSLSNEQFF.

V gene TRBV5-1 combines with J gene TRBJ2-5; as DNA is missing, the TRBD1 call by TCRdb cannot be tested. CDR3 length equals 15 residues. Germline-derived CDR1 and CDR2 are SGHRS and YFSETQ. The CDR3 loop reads CASSHEGAGTETQYF.

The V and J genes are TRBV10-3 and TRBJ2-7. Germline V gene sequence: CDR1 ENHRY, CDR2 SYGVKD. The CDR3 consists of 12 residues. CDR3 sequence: CAISVLAHEQYF.

This CDR3 reads CASSLVGGWETQYF. The chain recombines TRBV11-2 with TRBJ2-5; TCRdb gives TRBD1 as the D gene, but with no DNA this cannot be confirmed. The length of the CDR3 is 14 residues. Germline V gene data show CDR1 as SGHAT and CDR2 as FQNNGV.

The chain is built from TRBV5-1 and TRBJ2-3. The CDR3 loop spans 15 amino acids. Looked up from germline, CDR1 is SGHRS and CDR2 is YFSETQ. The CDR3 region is CASSLGGSVGDTQYF. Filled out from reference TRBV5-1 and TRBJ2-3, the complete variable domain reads KAGVTQTPRYLIKTRGQQVTLSCSPISGHRSVSWYQQTPGQGLQFLFEYFSETQRNKGNFPGRFSGRQFSNSRSEMNVSTLELGDSALYLCASSLGGSVGDTQYFGPGTRLTVL.

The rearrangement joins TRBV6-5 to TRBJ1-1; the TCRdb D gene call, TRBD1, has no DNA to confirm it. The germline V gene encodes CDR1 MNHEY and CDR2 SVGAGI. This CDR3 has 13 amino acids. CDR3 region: CASTGTLNTEAFF.

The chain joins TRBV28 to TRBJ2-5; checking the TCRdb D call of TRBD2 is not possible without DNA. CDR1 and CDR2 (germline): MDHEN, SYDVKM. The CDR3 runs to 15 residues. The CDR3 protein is CASSPTGRPKETQYF.

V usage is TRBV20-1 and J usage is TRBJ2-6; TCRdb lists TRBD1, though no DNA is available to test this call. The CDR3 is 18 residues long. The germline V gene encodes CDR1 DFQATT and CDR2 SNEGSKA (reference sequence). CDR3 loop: CSAFLRRTGSPGANVLTF.

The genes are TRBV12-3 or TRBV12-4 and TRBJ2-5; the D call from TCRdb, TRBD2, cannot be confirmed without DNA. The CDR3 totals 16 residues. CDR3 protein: CASSLGDSGRRETQYF.

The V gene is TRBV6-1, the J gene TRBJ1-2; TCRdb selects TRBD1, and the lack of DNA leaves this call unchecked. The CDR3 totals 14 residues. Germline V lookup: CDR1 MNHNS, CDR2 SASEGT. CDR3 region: CASSRESGRYGYTF.

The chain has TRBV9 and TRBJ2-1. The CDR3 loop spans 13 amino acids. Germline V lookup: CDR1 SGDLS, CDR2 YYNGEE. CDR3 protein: CASSVVTGNEQFF.

CDR3 in amino acids: CASSPPGPSPLHF. J is TRBJ1-6 and V is TRBV9. Germline CDR1 reads SGDLS; CDR2 reads YYNGEE. The CDR3 contains 13 residues.

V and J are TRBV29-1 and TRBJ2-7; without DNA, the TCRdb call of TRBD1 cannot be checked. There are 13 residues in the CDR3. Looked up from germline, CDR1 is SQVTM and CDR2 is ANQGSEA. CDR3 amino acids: CSVGQGSTYEQYF.

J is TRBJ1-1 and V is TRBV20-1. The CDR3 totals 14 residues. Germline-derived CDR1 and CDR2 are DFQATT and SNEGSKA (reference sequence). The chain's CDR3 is CSARVPERNTEAFF.

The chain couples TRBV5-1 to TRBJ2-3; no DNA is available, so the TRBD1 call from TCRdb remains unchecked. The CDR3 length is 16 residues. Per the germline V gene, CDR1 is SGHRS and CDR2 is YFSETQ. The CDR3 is CASSLDGQGVADTQYF.